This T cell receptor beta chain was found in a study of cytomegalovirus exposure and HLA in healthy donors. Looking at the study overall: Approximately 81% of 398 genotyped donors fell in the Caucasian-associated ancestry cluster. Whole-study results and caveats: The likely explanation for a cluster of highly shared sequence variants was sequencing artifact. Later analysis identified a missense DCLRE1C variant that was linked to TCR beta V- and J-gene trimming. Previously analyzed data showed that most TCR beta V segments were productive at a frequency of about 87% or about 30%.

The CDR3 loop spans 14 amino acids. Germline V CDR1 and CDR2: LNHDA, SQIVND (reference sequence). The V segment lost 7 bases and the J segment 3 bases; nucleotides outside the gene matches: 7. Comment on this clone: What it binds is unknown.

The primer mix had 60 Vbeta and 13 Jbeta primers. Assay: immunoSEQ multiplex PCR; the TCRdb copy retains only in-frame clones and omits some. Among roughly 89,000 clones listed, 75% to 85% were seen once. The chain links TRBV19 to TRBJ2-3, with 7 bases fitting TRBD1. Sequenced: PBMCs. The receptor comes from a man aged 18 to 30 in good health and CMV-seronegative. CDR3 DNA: TGTGCCAGTACCTCCAGGGGGTCGACAGATACGCAGTATTTT. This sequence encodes CASTSRGSTDTQYF.